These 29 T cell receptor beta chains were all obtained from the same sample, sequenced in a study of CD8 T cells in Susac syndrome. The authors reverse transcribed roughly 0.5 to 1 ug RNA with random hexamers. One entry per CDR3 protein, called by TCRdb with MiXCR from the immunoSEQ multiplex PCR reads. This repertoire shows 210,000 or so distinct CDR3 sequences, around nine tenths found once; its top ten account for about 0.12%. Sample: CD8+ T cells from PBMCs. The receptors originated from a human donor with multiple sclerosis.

The CDR3 region has the DNA TGTGCCAGCAGCCGCTACGAGCAGTACTTC. Protein sequence: CASSRYEQYF. The chain recombines TRBV28 with TRBJ2-7; D not resolved. Trimming left V 6 bases short and J 3 bases short, with 3 bases between. Germline values: CDR1 MDHEN, CDR2 SYDVKM. CDR3 length: 10 amino acids.

CDR3 in DNA: TGTGCCAGCAGCTTTTCGACTAGCGGCTACGAGCAGTACTTC. Translation gives CASSFSTSGYEQYF. V is TRBV5-4 and J is TRBJ2-7, with 9 bases lining up with TRBD2. Trimming cost V 2 bases and J 3 bases; bases outside gene matches: 3. The CDR3 runs to 14 residues. CDR1 SGHNT and CDR2 YYREEE come from the germline V gene (reference sequence).

The CDR3 reads CASSETSRVADTQYF. The DNA for the CDR3 is TGCGCCAGCAGTGAGACCTCCCGGGTTGCAGATACGCAGTATTTT. The chain couples TRBV10-2 to TRBJ2-3; no definite D call. CDR1 is WSHSY and CDR2 is SAAADI in the germline V gene. V was cut by 2 bases and J by 4 bases, with 13 bases left in between. The CDR3 runs 15 residues.

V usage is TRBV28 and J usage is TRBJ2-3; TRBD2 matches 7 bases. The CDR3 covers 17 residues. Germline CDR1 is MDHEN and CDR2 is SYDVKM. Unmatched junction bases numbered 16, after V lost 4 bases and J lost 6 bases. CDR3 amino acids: CASSYPEVVAGVDTQYF. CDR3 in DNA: TGTGCCAGCAGTTATCCGGAAGTGGTAGCGGGTGTGGATACGCAGTATTTT.

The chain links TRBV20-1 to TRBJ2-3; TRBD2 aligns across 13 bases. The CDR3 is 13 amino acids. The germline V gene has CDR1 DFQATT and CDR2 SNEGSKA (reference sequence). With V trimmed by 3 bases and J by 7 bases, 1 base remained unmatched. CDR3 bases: TGCAGTGCTAGGGGGACTAGCGGGAATACGCAGTATTTT. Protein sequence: CSARGTSGNTQYF.

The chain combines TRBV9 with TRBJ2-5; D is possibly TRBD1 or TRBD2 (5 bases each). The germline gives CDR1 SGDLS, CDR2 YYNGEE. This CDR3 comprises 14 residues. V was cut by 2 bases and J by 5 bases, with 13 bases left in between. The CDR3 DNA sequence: TGTGCCAGCAGCGTCCTCGGGACCCGGGAGACCCAGTACTTC. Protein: CASSVLGTRETQYF. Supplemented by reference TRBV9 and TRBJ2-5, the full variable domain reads DSGVTQTPKHLITATGQRVTLRCSPRSGDLSVYWYQQSLDQGLQFLIQYYNGEERAKGNILERFSAQQFPDLHSELNLSSLELGDSALYFCASSVLGTRETQYFGPGTRLLVL.

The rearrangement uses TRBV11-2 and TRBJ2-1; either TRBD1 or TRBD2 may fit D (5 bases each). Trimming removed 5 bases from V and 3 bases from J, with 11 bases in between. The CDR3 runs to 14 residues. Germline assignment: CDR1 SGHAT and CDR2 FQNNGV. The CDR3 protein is CASSPEGLYNEQFF. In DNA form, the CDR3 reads TGTGCCAGCAGCCCTGAGGGGCTCTACAATGAGCAGTTCTTC.

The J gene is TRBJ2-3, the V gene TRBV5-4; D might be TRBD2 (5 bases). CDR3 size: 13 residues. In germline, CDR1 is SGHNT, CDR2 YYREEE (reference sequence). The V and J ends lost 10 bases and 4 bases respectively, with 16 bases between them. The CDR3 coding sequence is TGTGCCGCCGGGGAAGGTGGAGCAGATACGCAGTATTTT. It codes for CAAGEGGADTQYF.

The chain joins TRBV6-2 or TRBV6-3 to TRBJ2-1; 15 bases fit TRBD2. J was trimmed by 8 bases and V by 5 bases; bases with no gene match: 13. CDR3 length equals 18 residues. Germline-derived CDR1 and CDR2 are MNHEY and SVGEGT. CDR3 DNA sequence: TGTGCCAGCAGTCTTCGTATTCCGGGACTAGCGGGAGGCCATGAGCAGTTCTTC. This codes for CASSLRIPGLAGGHEQFF.

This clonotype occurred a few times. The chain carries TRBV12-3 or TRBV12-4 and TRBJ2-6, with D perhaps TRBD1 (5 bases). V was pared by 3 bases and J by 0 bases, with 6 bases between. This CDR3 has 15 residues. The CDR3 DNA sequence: TGTGCCAGCAGTTTGGGGCCCTCTGGGGCCAACGTCCTGACTTTC. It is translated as CASSLGPSGANVLTF.

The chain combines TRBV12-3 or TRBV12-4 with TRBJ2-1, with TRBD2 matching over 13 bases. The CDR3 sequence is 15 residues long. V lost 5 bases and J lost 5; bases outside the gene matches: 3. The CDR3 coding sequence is TGTGCCAGCAGTCCCACTAGCGGGAGGGACAATGAGCAGTTCTTC. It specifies CASSPTSGRDNEQFF.

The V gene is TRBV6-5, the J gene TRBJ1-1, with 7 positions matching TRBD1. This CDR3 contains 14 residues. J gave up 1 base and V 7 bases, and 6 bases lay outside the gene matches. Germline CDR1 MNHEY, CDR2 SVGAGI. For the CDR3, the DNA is TGTGCCAGCAACAGGGACAGCTGGAACACTGAAGCTTTCTTT. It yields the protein CASNRDSWNTEAFF.

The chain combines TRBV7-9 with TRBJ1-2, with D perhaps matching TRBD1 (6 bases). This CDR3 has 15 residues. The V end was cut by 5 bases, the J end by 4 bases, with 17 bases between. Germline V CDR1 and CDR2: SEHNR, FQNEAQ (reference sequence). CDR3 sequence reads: CASSLPGAGPYGYTF. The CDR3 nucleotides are TGTGCCAGCAGCCTCCCGGGGGCAGGGCCCTATGGCTACACCTTC.

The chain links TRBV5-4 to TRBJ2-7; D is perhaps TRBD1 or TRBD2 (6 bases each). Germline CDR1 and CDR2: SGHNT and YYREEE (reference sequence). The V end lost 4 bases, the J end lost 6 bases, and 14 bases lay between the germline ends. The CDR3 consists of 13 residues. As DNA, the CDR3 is TGTGCCAGCAGCCGGGGGACACGCGTCGAGCAGTACTTC. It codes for CASSRGTRVEQYF.

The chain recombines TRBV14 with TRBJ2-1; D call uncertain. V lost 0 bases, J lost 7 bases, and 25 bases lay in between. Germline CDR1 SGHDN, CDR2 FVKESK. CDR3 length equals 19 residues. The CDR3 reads CASSQDISMGILSHNEQFF. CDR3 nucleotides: TGTGCCAGCAGCCAAGATATCAGTATGGGGATTTTGTCACATAATGAGCAGTTCTTC.

CDR3 sequence: CASQAGLNTEAFF. The CDR3 bases are TGTGCCAGCCAGGCGGGGCTGAACACTGAAGCTTTCTTT. V and J are TRBV27 and TRBJ1-1; D may be TRBD1 (5 bases). The length of the CDR3 is 13 residues. In germline, CDR1 is MNHEY, CDR2 SMNVEV (reference sequence). V was cut by 8 bases and J by 0 bases, with 10 bases left in between.

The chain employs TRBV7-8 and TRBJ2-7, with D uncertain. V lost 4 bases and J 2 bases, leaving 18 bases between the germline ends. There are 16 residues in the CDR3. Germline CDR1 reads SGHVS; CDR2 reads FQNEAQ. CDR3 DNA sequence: TGTGCCAGCAGCTCCGATGTTACGACAATCACCTACGAGCAGTACTTC. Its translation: CASSSDVTTITYEQYF.

The CDR3 spells CASSQDTSGTYNEQFF. In DNA form, the CDR3 reads TGTGCCAGCAGCCAAGATACTAGCGGGACCTACAATGAGCAGTTCTTC. This chain connects TRBV4-2 to TRBJ2-1; 10 nucleotides align to TRBD2. The V gene end was trimmed by 0 bases and the J gene end by 2 bases; junction bases not matched to a gene: 1. The V gene's germline CDR1 is LGHNA and CDR2 YNFKEQ. There are 16 residues in the CDR3.

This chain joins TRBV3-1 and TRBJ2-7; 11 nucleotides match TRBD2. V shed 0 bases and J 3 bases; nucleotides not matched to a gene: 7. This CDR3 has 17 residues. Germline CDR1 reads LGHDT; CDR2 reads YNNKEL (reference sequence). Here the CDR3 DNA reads TGTGCCAGCAGCCAAGATCTCCGACTAGCGGGGTTCTACGAGCAGTACTTC. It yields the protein CASSQDLRLAGFYEQYF.

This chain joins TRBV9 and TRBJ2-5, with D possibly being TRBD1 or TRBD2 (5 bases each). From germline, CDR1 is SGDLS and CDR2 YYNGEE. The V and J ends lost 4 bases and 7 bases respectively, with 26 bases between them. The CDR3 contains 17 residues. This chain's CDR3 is CASSPGTQGPNQATQYF. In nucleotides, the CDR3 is TGTGCCAGCAGCCCGGGCACCCAGGGACCCAATCAGGCGACCCAGTACTTC.

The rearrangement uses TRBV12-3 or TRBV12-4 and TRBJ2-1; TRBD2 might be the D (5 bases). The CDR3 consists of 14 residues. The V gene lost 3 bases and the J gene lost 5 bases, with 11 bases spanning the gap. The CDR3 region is CASSFSSRDNEQFF. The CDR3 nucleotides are TGTGCCAGCAGTTTTTCTAGCCGGGACAATGAGCAGTTCTTC.

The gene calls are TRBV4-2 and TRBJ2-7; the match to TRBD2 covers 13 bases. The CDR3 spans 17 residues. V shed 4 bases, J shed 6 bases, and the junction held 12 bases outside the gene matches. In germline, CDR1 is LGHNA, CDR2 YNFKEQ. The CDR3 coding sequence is TGTGCCAGCAGCCCCGGACTAGCGGGAGACCTGAGAGGCGAGCAGTACTTC. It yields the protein CASSPGLAGDLRGEQYF.

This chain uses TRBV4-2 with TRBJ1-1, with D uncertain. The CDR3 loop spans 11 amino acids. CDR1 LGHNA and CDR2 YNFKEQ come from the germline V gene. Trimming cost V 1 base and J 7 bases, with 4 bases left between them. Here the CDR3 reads CASSQGNEAFF. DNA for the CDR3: TGTGCCAGCAGCCAAGGGAATGAAGCTTTCTTT.

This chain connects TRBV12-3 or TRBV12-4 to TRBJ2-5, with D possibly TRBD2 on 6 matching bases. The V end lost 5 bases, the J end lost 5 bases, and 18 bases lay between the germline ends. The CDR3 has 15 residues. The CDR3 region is CASSTGRWGDETQYF. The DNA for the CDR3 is TGTGCCAGCAGTACCGGACGGTGGGGGGACGAGACCCAGTACTTC.

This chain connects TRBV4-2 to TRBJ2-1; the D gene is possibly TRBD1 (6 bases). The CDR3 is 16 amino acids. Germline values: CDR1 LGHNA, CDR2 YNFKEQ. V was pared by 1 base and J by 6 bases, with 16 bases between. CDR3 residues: CASSQGARGEANEQFF. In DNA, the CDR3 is TGTGCCAGCAGCCAAGGAGCCAGGGGCGAGGCCAATGAGCAGTTCTTC.

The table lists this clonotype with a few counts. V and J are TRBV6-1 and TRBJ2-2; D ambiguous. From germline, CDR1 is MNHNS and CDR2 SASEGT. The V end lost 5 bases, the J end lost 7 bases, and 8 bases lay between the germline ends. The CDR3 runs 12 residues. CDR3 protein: CASSFGDGELFF. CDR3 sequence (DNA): TGTGCCAGCAGTTTCGGCGACGGGGAGCTGTTTTTT.

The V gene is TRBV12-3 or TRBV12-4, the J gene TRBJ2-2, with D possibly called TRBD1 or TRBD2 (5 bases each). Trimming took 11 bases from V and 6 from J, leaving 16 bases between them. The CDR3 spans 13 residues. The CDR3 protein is CAEGHPEAGELFF. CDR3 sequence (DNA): TGTGCCGAGGGGCACCCGGAGGCCGGGGAGCTGTTTTTT.

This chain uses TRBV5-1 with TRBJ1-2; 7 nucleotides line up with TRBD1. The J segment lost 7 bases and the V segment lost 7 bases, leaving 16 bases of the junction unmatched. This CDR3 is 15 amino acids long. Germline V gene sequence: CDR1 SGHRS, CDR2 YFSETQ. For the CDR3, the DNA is TGCGCCAGCTCCCCCTGGGGGGACAGTGCCCCTGGCTACACCTTC. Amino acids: CASSPWGDSAPGYTF.

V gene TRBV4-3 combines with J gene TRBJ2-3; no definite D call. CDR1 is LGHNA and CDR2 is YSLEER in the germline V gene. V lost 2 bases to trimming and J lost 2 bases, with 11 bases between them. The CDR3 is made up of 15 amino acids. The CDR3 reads CASSQWRQNTDTQYF. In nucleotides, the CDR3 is TGCGCCAGCAGCCAATGGCGGCAGAACACAGATACGCAGTATTTT.